This is a list of T cell receptor beta chains from one sample in a study of OX40 agonist ivuxolimab in advanced cancers. Generated by immunoSEQ multiplex PCR, the TCRdb table keeps only in-frame clones and is missing some. The table shows 85,000 to 100,000 clones, with approximately 90% occurring only once. Sequencing was performed on CD4+ or CD8+ T cells sorted from blood, taken in a trial of the OX40 agonist ivuxolimab. Receptors were obtained from an adult with an advanced solid tumor such as melanoma, head and neck, liver or kidney cancer. The CDR3 runs from the conserved cysteine through the conserved F or W. The D gene is left open where the match is weak. The size field is filled for only some rows; it gives once, few, many or a size class.

clone_size | d_call | j_call | v_call | cdr3_aa | cdr3_nt
once | - | TRBJ2-7 | TRBV5-1 | CASSLDPGLNYEQYF | TGCGCCAGCAGCTTGGATCCGGGACTTAACTACGAGCAGTACTTC
- | TRBD1 | TRBJ1-5 | TRBV7-9 | CASSAQGSNQPQHF | TGTGCCAGCAGTGCACAGGGGAGCAATCAGCCCCAGCATTTT
- | - | TRBJ2-7 | TRBV14 | CASSPGLYEQYF | TGTGCCAGCAGCCCGGGCCTATACGAGCAGTACTTC
- | - | TRBJ1-2 | TRBV11-2 | CASSLGIGGGYTF | TGTGCCAGCAGCTTAGGCATCGGCGGGGGCTACACCTTC
- | - | TRBJ2-7 | TRBV20-1 | CRMEGGYEQYF | TGCAGGATGGAGGGGGGCTACGAGCAGTACTTC
once | TRBD2 | TRBJ2-3 | TRBV5-6 | CASSLALAGSTDTQYF | TGTGCCAGCAGTCTCGCACTAGCGGGGAGCACAGATACGCAGTATTTT
- | - | TRBJ1-5 | TRBV5-1 | CASSLNPEVGQPQHF | TGCGCCAGCAGCTTGAATCCCGAAGTGGGTCAGCCCCAGCATTTT
once | - | TRBJ2-7 | TRBV19 | CASSDSGYGYEQYF | TGTGCCAGTTCGGACAGTGGGTATGGCTACGAGCAGTACTTC
- | - | TRBJ1-6 | TRBV7-2 | CASSTQTSSYNSPLHF | TGTGCCAGCAGCACCCAAACGAGCTCCTATAATTCACCCCTCCACTTT
- | - | TRBJ1-5 | TRBV7-2 | CASSPFNQPQHF | TGTGCCAGCAGTCCGTTCAATCAGCCCCAGCATTTT
- | TRBD2 | TRBJ2-5 | TRBV9 | CASSGTRTSGGIRLKETQYF | TGTGCCAGCAGCGGTACAAGGACTAGCGGGGGAATCAGATTAAAAGAGACCCAGTACTTC
- | - | TRBJ2-2 | TRBV5-4 | CASSWGTPGELFF | TGTGCCAGCAGTTGGGGGACCCCCGGGGAGCTGTTTTTT
- | TRBD1 | TRBJ2-2 | TRBV27 | CASSLSGTGVAGELFF | TGTGCCAGCAGTTTGTCCGGGACAGGGGTGGCCGGGGAGCTGTTTTTT
- | TRBD1 | TRBJ2-1 | TRBV7-9 | CASTTRGLSYNEQFF | TGTGCCAGCACGACCAGGGGGCTCTCCTACAATGAGCAGTTCTTC
- | TRBD1 | TRBJ1-5 | TRBV27 | CASSFGTGINNQPQHF | TGTGCCAGCAGTTTTGGGACAGGGATAAACAATCAGCCCCAGCATTTT
- | - | TRBJ1-2 | TRBV7-8 | CASSLDRVSYGYTF | TGTGCCAGCAGCTTAGACAGGGTATCCTATGGCTACACCTTC
- | TRBD2 | TRBJ2-1 | TRBV9 | CASSVSGASYNEQFF | TGTGCCAGCAGCGTAAGCGGGGCCTCCTACAATGAGCAGTTCTTC
- | - | TRBJ1-2 | TRBV5-6 | CASSSRLSGYTF | TGTGCCAGCAGCTCCAGACTCTCGGGCTACACCTTC
- | - | TRBJ1-6 | TRBV5-4 | CASSPAGGASNSPLHF | TGTGCCAGCAGCCCCGCGGGTGGGGCGAGTAATTCACCCCTCCACTTT
once | - | TRBJ2-3 | TRBV6-6 | CASSSPPTDTQYF | TGTGCCAGCAGTTCTCCGCCCACAGATACGCAGTATTTT
once | - | TRBJ2-7 | TRBV20-1 | CSAPQAYEQYF | TGCAGTGCTCCCCAGGCTTACGAGCAGTACTTC
- | TRBD1 | TRBJ1-1 | TRBV4-1 | CASSPRTGGAAEAFF | TGCGCCAGCAGCCCCCGGACAGGAGGCGCGGCTGAAGCTTTCTTT
once | - | TRBJ2-1 | TRBV12-2 | CASRSDRAYNEQFF | TGTGCAAGCCGCTCGGACAGGGCCTACAATGAGCAGTTCTTC
- | - | TRBJ1-1 | TRBV19 | CASSLLGGSNTEAFF | TGTGCCAGTTCCCTACTCGGGGGCTCAAACACTGAAGCTTTCTTT
- | - | TRBJ2-7 | TRBV29-1 | CSVASLTYEQYF | TGCAGCGTTGCTTCGCTTACCTACGAGCAGTACTTC
once | - | TRBJ1-1 | TRBV18 | CASSTGPNTEAFF | TGTGCCAGCTCAACCGGTCCGAACACTGAAGCTTTCTTT
- | - | TRBJ1-1 | TRBV7-2 | CASSLAAQGFMNTEAFF | TGTGCCAGCAGCTTAGCGGCCCAGGGCTTCATGAACACTGAAGCTTTCTTT
- | TRBD2 | TRBJ2-3 | TRBV7-6 | CASSLLRGNTQYF | TGTGCCAGCAGCCTGTTGCGGGGGAATACGCAGTATTTT
- | - | TRBJ1-2 | TRBV28 | CASRTGSHPEGYTF | TGTGCCAGCAGAACCGGGTCCCACCCGGAGGGCTACACCTTC
- | - | TRBJ2-7 | TRBV11-2 | CASSLMGQSSYEQYF | TGTGCCAGCAGCTTAATGGGGCAGAGCTCCTACGAGCAGTACTTC
- | - | TRBJ2-1 | TRBV2 | CASRYNEQFF | TGTGCCAGCCGGTACAATGAGCAGTTCTTC
- | TRBD1 | TRBJ1-5 | TRBV6-1 | CASSIRTGGGQPQHF | TGTGCCAGCAGTATCCGGACAGGGGGTGGTCAGCCCCAGCATTTT
- | TRBD2 | TRBJ2-5 | TRBV7-2 | CASSSGLAGETQYF | TGTGCCAGCAGCTCCGGACTAGCGGGAGAGACCCAGTACTTC
- | TRBD2 | TRBJ2-3 | TRBV30 | CAWSVRGLAEDTQYF | TGTGCCTGGAGTGTACGAGGACTAGCTGAAGATACGCAGTATTTT
- | TRBD2 | TRBJ2-4 | TRBV19 | CASGGRDIQYF | TGTGCCAGTGGCGGGAGGGACATTCAGTACTTC
- | - | TRBJ2-3 | TRBV5-1 | CASGSGYTDTQYF | TGCGCCAGCGGGTCGGGCTACACAGATACGCAGTATTTT
- | - | TRBJ1-2 | TRBV6-5 | CASSVSGVNYGYTF | TGTGCCAGCAGTGTCTCAGGGGTTAACTATGGCTACACCTTC
- | TRBD2 | TRBJ2-2 | TRBV9 | CASSVAATSGGAMTGELFF | TGTGCCAGCAGCGTAGCAGCGACTAGCGGGGGGGCAATGACCGGGGAGCTGTTTTTT
few | - | TRBJ2-7 | TRBV5-1 | CASSSDPPAGYEQYF | TGCGCCAGCAGCTCAGACCCCCCAGCCGGCTACGAGCAGTACTTC
- | - | TRBJ1-1 | TRBV30 | CAWSEQGGEAFF | TGTGCCTGGAGTGAACAAGGGGGGGAAGCTTTCTTT
- | - | TRBJ2-5 | TRBV7-2 | CASTLGVGPQYF | TGTGCCAGCACCCTCGGGGTAGGGCCCCAGTACTTC
few | TRBD1 | TRBJ2-7 | TRBV5-8 | CASSFGWGQGAYEQYF | TGTGCCAGCAGCTTTGGTTGGGGACAGGGGGCCTACGAGCAGTACTTC
- | - | TRBJ2-7 | TRBV4-1 | CASSQDARAGYEQYF | TGCGCCAGCAGCCAAGATGCGCGAGCTGGCTACGAGCAGTACTTC